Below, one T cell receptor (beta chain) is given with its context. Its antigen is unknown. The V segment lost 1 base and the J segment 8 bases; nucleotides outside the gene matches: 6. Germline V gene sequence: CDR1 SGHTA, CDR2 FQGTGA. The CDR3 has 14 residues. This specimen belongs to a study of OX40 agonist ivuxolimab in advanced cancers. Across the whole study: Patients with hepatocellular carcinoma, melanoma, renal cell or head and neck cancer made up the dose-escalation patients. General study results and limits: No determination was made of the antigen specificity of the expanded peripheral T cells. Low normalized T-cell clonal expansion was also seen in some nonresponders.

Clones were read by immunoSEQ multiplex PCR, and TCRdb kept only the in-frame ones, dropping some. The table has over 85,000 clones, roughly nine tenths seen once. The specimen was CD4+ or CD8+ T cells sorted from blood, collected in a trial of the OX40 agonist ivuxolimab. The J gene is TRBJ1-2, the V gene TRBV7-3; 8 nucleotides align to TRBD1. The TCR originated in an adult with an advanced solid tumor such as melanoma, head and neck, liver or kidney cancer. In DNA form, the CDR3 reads TGTGCCAGCAGCTTAATCGCAGGGGGCATGGGCTACACCTTC. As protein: CASSLIAGGMGYTF.